This T cell receptor (beta chain) was sequenced for a study of control samples from healthy donors and cancer patients. This clone is a singleton in its sample. There are 15 residues in the CDR3. CDR1 is MDHEN, CDR2 SYDVKM, per germline. The junction had 11 bases not matched to a gene; V was cut back by 6 bases and J by 8 bases. The repertoire was sequenced with immunoSEQ multiplex PCR; TCRdb's copy has only in-frame clones and lacks some. The sample lists about 140,000 clones, about 89% seen once, with about 7.1% in the top ten. V usage is TRBV28 and J usage is TRBJ1-4; 8 positions agree with TRBD1. Sequenced sample: blood. The sequence came from a man aged 18 to 30 in good health. This CDR3 is CASRQKTGVGEKLFF. For the CDR3, the DNA is TGTGCCAGCAGGCAAAAGACAGGGGTCGGCGAAAAACTGTTTTTT. Supplemented by reference TRBV28 and TRBJ1-4, the full variable domain reads DVKVTQSSRYLVKRTGEKVFLECVQDMDHENMFWYRQDPGLGLRLIYFSYDVKMKEKGDIPEGYSVSREKKERFSLILESASTNQTSMYLCASRQKTGVGEKLFFGSGTQLSVL.